Listed here is a single TCR beta chain. The CDR3 contains 13 residues. Trimming stripped 0 bases from V and 9 bases from J, with 7 bases between. CDR1 is SGHDT and CDR2 is YYEEEE in the germline V gene. This sample was taken from a study of blood T cell repertoires in COVID-19. The wider study: Whether acute or convalescent, the COVID-19 samples came from the United States, Italy and Spain. Nucleic acid was either cDNA or gDNA, and it came from T cells, B-cell-depleted T cells, or PBMCs.

Study processing details: Amplification with reference gene primers provided the estimates of nucleated cell counts. Sequencing used immunoSEQ multiplex PCR; TCRdb keeps in-frame clones, though not all of them. V, J and clone size reflect that table, while D and trimming were determined from the DNA. This table has roughly 150,000 clones, roughly 80% appearing once. Sequenced sample: peripheral blood. This TCR derives from a man in his 60s with acute or convalescent COVID-19. This chain joins TRBV5-6 and TRBJ1-6, with D hard to call. The CDR3 DNA is TGTGCCAGCAGCTTGGCGGGGAGTTCACCCCTCCACTTT. It encodes CASSLAGSSPLHF.